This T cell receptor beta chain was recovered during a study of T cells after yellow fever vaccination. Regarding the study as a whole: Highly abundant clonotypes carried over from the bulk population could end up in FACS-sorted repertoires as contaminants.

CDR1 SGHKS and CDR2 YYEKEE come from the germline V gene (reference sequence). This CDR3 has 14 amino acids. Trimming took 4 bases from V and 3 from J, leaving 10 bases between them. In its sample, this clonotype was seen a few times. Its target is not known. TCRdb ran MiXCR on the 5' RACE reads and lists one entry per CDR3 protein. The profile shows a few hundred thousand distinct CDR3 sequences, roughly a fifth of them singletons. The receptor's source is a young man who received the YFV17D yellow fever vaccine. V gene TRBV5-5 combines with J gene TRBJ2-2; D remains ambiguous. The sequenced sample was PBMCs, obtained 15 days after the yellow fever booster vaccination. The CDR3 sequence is CASSPVSYTGELFF. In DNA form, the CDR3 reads TGTGCCAGCAGCCCCGTATCTTACACCGGGGAGCTGTTTTTT.